This record concerns one TCR beta chain sequence. Its antigen is unidentified. This entry comes from a study of shared clonotypes between healthy human individuals. General observations from the study: Non-shared clonotypes were found to have lower generation probabilities than the clonotypes that were shared by all four of the sorted-subset donors.

The input for sorted-subset replicate PCRs was approximately 210 ng DNA, about 30,000 T cell genomes. In the original workflow: Filtering was not the same, since immunoSEQ gave junction-only sequences without quality scores. TCRdb keeps only in-frame clones here, not all; method: immunoSEQ multiplex PCR. From that table come the V and J calls and clone size; the DNA was used to work out D and trimming. The sample shows around 2,000,000 clones, 85% to 95% of them seen only once. The CDR3 is 14 amino acids. V was pared by 6 bases and J by 8 bases, with 19 bases between. CDR1 is MNHEY and CDR2 is SMNVEV in the germline V gene (reference sequence).

The receptor comes from a young man in good health. The chain links TRBV27 to TRBJ1-2; possible D gene TRBD1, 6 bases. Material for sequencing was naive CD4+ T cells sorted from blood. Subset defined: CD45RA+ positively selected. The CDR3, as DNA: TGTGCCAGCAGACCTGACAGGAACTGGGGCGGCTACACCTTC. Translated, it gives CASRPDRNWGGYTF.